This passage covers 29 T cell receptor beta chains from one sample sequenced in a study of metastatic and nonmetastatic thyroid tumors. Nobody among the patients had been given any treatment before thyroid surgery. Through MiXCR, TCRdb re-clonotyped the PCR reads. There are about 19,000 clones in the sample; more than 30% occur only once, and less than 12% lies in the top ten. The specimen sequenced was tumor tissue. The receptors were gathered from a male donor with papillary thyroid cancer or a benign thyroid nodule (not recorded which). Some clones in this sample may be carry-over from other donors' samples.

By its share, this clone is medium-sized. V is TRBV2 and J is TRBJ1-3, with D uncertain. Germline V gives CDR1 SNHLY, CDR2 FYNNEI. The CDR3 has 13 amino acids. Trimming removed 5 bases from V and 5 bases from J, with 10 bases in between. CDR3 residues: CASSKLGRNTIYF. The CDR3 bases are TGTGCCAGCAGTAAACTGGGGAGAAACACCATATATTTT. Drawing the rest from reference TRBV2 and TRBJ1-3, the complete variable domain is EPEVTQTPSHQVTQMGQEVILRCVPISNHLYFYWYRQILGQKVEFLVSFYNNEISEKSEIFDDQFSVERPDGSNFTLKIRSTKLEDSAMYFCASSKLGRNTIYFGEGSWLTVV.

The V gene is TRBV19, the J gene TRBJ2-3; no reliable D call. Germline-derived CDR1 and CDR2 are LNHDA and SQIVND (reference sequence). The CDR3 totals 14 residues. V lost 4 bases and J 0 bases, leaving 8 bases between the germline ends. The CDR3 region has the DNA TGTGCCAGTAGTACCGGACCCAGCACAGATACGCAGTATTTT. It codes for CASSTGPSTDTQYF.

This clone was counted ten times or more. This chain joins TRBV25-1 and TRBJ2-5; 10 bases fit TRBD2. J lost 3 bases, V lost 3 bases, and 4 bases had no gene match. The CDR3 extends over 15 amino acids. Germline-derived CDR1 and CDR2 are MGHDK and SYGVNS. Here the CDR3 reads CASSERTSGKETQYF. In DNA form, the CDR3 reads TGTGCCAGCAGTGAGAGGACTAGCGGAAAAGAGACCCAGTACTTC.

This clone is categorized as medium-sized. The J gene is TRBJ1-1, the V gene TRBV28; D is undetermined. The length of the CDR3 is 12 residues. V was cut by 5 bases and J by 6 bases, with 10 bases left in between. Per the germline V gene, CDR1 is MDHEN and CDR2 is SYDVKM. CDR3 nucleotides: TGTGCCAGCAGTCCTGGGTTCGCTGAAGCTTTCTTT. Translated: CASSPGFAEAFF.

This clone is labeled medium-sized. The V and J genes are TRBV7-9 and TRBJ2-7; D remains ambiguous. From germline, CDR1 is SEHNR and CDR2 FQNEAQ (reference sequence). Trimming cost V 0 bases and J 6 bases, with 15 bases left between them. There are 15 residues in the CDR3. The CDR3: CASSLAKHTHSEQYF. Written as DNA, the CDR3 is TGTGCCAGCAGCTTAGCGAAACATACCCATAGCGAGCAGTACTTC.

On this clone itself: Given the absence of the conserved phenylalanine or tryptophan at the CDR3 end, a read error is likely. This chain uses TRBV12-3 or TRBV12-4 with TRBJ2-7, with 7 bases identical to TRBD2. The CDR3 runs 15 residues. Trimming cost V 5 bases and J 5 bases; bases outside gene matches: 12. The CDR3 DNA is TGTGCCAGCAGTCTACGACTAGCCGATGTAAACGAGCAGTACTTG. This sequence encodes CASSLRLADVNEQYL.

The chain employs TRBV28 and TRBJ2-2; the match to TRBD2 covers 11 bases. CDR1 MDHEN and CDR2 SYDVKM come from the germline V gene. This CDR3 spans 18 amino acids. Trimming took 7 bases from V and 6 from J; bases not matched to a gene: 16. The CDR3 loop reads CASTQALGWTSGPGELFF. The CDR3 region has the DNA TGTGCCAGCACCCAAGCTCTAGGATGGACTAGCGGGCCCGGGGAGCTGTTTTTT.

Of note for this clone: A much larger clone sits a single nucleotide away, making a read error possible. This chain connects TRBV29-1 to TRBJ1-1; D not resolved. The CDR3 runs 12 residues. Germline lookup yields CDR1 SQVTM and CDR2 ANQGSEA. Trimming took off 2 bases at V and 4 bases at J, with 8 bases between the two ends. The CDR3 protein is CSVETVLTEAFF. Here the CDR3 DNA reads TGCAGCGTTGAAACCGTGCTCACTGAAGCTTTCTTT. Looking up the rest from reference TRBV29-1 and TRBJ1-1 gives the full variable domain: SAVISQKPSRDICQRGTSLTIQCQVDSQVTMMFWYRQQPGQSLTLIATANQGSEATYESGFVIDKFPISRPNLTFSTLTVSNMSPEDSSIYLCSVETVLTEAFFGQGTRLTVV.

The V and J genes are TRBV30 and TRBJ2-7, with D possibly TRBD1 on 5 matching bases. Germline CDR1 and CDR2: GTSNPN and SVGIG (reference sequence). V was shortened by 7 bases and J by 1 base, with 8 bases between the two germline ends. The CDR3 runs to 11 residues. CDR3 nucleotides: TGTGCCTTGGACACATCCTACGAGCAGTACTTC. Its translation is CALDTSYEQYF.

V is TRBV7-3 and J is TRBJ2-1, with TRBD2 matching over 8 bases. The CDR3 contains 13 residues. With 5 bases clipped from V and 9 bases from J, the junction kept 6 bases outside the gene matches. Germline V CDR1 and CDR2: SGHTA, FQGTGA. This CDR3 is CASSPGGESEQFF. The CDR3 nucleotides read TGTGCCAGCAGCCCGGGAGGGGAATCTGAGCAGTTCTTC.

This clone is judged large. The CDR3 reads CATRSSSYNSPLHF. CDR3 in DNA: TGTGCCACTCGGTCGAGCTCCTATAATTCACCCCTCCACTTT. The rearrangement joins TRBV12-3 or TRBV12-4 to TRBJ1-6; D is uncertain. V was clipped by 10 bases and J by 0 bases, with 10 bases between them. This CDR3 region has 14 residues.

This clone has ten or more counts. The V call is TRBV30, the J call TRBJ1-1; no clear D. The CDR3 length is 14 residues. Germline CDR1 GTSNPN, CDR2 SVGIG (reference sequence). Trimming took 1 base from V and 1 from J, leaving 10 bases between them. This CDR3 reads CAWSAGPANTEAFF. The CDR3 nucleotides are TGTGCCTGGAGTGCCGGGCCAGCGAACACTGAAGCTTTCTTT.

Remarks on this clone: A junction boundary mismatches the germline segment, possibly from a read error. The chain employs TRBV5-1 and TRBJ1-2; 8 bases align to TRBD1. There are 15 residues in the CDR3. Germline values: CDR1 SGHRS, CDR2 YFSETQ. DNA for the CDR3: TGCGCCTCATGGCCCGGGACAGGCCTCCACGGGGGCTGCACCTTC. It translates to CASWPGTGLHGGCTF.

The chain carries TRBV20-1 and TRBJ2-7; 10 bases map to TRBD2. The CDR3 has 16 residues. From germline, CDR1 is DFQATT and CDR2 SNEGSKA (reference sequence). V was clipped by 5 bases and J by 1 base; unmatched bases: 11. CDR3 in DNA: TGCAGTGCTGGCCTGACGGCTAGCGGGAGTTCCTACGAGCAGTACTTC. Translation gives CSAGLTASGSSYEQYF.

V gene TRBV28 combines with J gene TRBJ2-7; TRBD2 agrees at 10 bases. V lost 7 bases to trimming and J lost 3 bases; unmatched junction nucleotides: 12. CDR3 length: 16 residues. The V gene's germline CDR1 is MDHEN and CDR2 SYDVKM. The CDR3 sequence: CASIDQAGGASYEQYF. CDR3 coding DNA: TGTGCCAGCATCGACCAAGCGGGAGGGGCCAGCTACGAGCAGTACTTC.

This clone is medium-sized (0.01 to 0.1%). The V and J genes are TRBV7-2 and TRBJ2-7, with D hard to call. Between the trimmed V and J ends, which lost 5 bases and 1 base, there was a span of 9 bases. CDR3 length: 13 amino acids. CDR1 is SGHTA, CDR2 FQGNSA, per germline. The CDR3 reads CASSAPPSYEQYF. CDR3 nucleotide sequence: TGTGCCAGCAGCGCACCACCGTCCTACGAGCAGTACTTC.

Remarks on this clone: The final CDR3 position lacks the conserved phenylalanine or tryptophan, pointing to a likely read error. The chain is built from TRBV6-1 and TRBJ2-7; the D gene is possibly TRBD2 (5 bases). V lost 8 bases to trimming and J lost 5 bases, with 10 bases between them. The germline V gene encodes CDR1 MNHNS and CDR2 SASEGT. The CDR3 covers 11 residues. Here the CDR3 reads CASRESDEQYL. DNA of the CDR3: TGTGCCAGCCGGGAAAGCGACGAGCAGTACTTA.

This clone came up a few times. This sequence joins TRBV6-2 or TRBV6-3 and TRBJ2-1, with 9 bases matching TRBD2. Trimming removed 2 bases from V and 9 bases from J; junction bases left unmatched: 14. Germline loops: CDR1 MNHEY, CDR2 SVGEGT. The CDR3 is 17 amino acids. As DNA, the CDR3 is TGTGCCAGCAGTTACCTCTTCGTAGCGGGAGTGCCCGTTGAGCAGTTCTTC. It encodes CASSYLFVAGVPVEQFF.

This clone was recorded at least ten times. This sequence joins TRBV10-3 and TRBJ1-2; D is possibly TRBD1 (5 bases). Germline loops: CDR1 ENHRY, CDR2 SYGVKD. The CDR3 has 14 residues. Trimming removed 10 bases at V and 3 bases at J, with 18 bases between. This CDR3 reads CATRGIQDYYGYTF. DNA for the CDR3: TGTGCCACCCGAGGGATACAGGACTACTATGGCTACACCTTC.

This clone was seen a few times. V is TRBV28 and J is TRBJ2-2; D remains ambiguous. Looked up from germline, CDR1 is MDHEN and CDR2 is SYDVKM. The CDR3 has 15 amino acids. V was cut by 2 bases and J by 2 bases, with 9 bases left in between. The CDR3 is CASSLGQTNTGELFF. The CDR3 region has the DNA TGTGCCAGCAGTTTAGGCCAGACTAACACCGGGGAGCTGTTTTTT.

On this clone itself: The CDR3 end shows no conserved phenylalanine or tryptophan, and so a read error is likely. This sequence joins TRBV28 and TRBJ2-3, with 9 bases fitting TRBD2. Germline V CDR1 and CDR2: MDHEN, SYDVKM. This CDR3 spans 16 amino acids. CDR3 sequence: CACSIVSGSVTDTQYL. DNA for the CDR3: TGTGCCTGCAGTATTGTTAGCGGGAGTGTCACAGATACGCAGTATTTG.

This clone was detected only a few times. The V and J genes are TRBV28 and TRBJ2-7; D is tentatively TRBD1 or TRBD2 (7 bases each). This CDR3 contains 15 residues. Germline CDR1 reads MDHEN; CDR2 reads SYDVKM. The V end lost 5 bases, the J end lost 3 bases, and 17 bases lay between the germline ends. CDR3 in DNA: TGTGCCAGCAGTCCCGCTGACAGGGACTACTACGAGCAGTACTTC. Protein sequence: CASSPADRDYYEQYF.

This clone was seen only once. This chain joins TRBV7-3 and TRBJ2-3; 7 bases are a match to TRBD1. Germline CDR1 is SGHTA and CDR2 is FQGTGA. J was trimmed by 2 bases and V by 5 bases; bases with no gene match: 7. The CDR3 runs to 15 residues. The CDR3 loop reads CASSLRGFHTDTQYF. CDR3 DNA sequence: TGTGCCAGCAGCCTCAGGGGGTTTCACACAGATACGCAGTATTTT.

The chain couples TRBV6-2 or TRBV6-3 to TRBJ1-1, with D unclear. The CDR3 is made up of 14 amino acids. CDR1 is MNHEY, CDR2 SVGEGT, per germline. Trimming pared 0 bases from V and 4 bases from J, leaving 9 bases between. Here the CDR3 DNA reads TGTGCCAGCAGTTACTCGGTGGTATTCACTGAAGCTTTCTTT. Amino acids: CASSYSVVFTEAFF.

To note about this clone: One end of the junction is discordant with germline, which a read error may explain. This chain connects TRBV28 to TRBJ1-1, with D tentatively TRBD1 (6 bases). CDR3 length: 13 residues. The germline V gene encodes CDR1 MDHEN and CDR2 SYDVKM. The CDR3 is CATPRRGGAEALF. CDR3 sequence (DNA): TGTGCCACCCCCCGGAGAGGGGGGGCTGAAGCTTTGTTT.

The table lists this clone with a few counts. The chain links TRBV18 to TRBJ1-2; D is ambiguous. Germline V gives CDR1 KGHSH, CDR2 LQKENI. The CDR3 totals 14 residues. Trimming took 2 bases from V and 4 from J, leaving 11 bases between them. DNA for the CDR3: TGTGCCAGCTCACCAACGGCGGAGGGCTATGGCTACACCTTC. Amino acids: CASSPTAEGYGYTF.

The chain recombines TRBV6-9 with TRBJ2-3; D may be TRBD1 (6 bases). The CDR3 contains 14 residues. Germline assignment: CDR1 MNHGY and CDR2 SVAAGI. V lost 4 bases and J lost 2, with 10 bases in between. In DNA form, the CDR3 reads TGTGCCAGCAGTTTCCGACAGGACACAGATACGCAGTATTTT. Protein: CASSFRQDTDTQYF.

The J gene is TRBJ1-1, the V gene TRBV20-1, with TRBD1 matching over 10 bases. In germline, CDR1 is DFQATT, CDR2 SNEGSKA (reference sequence). V lost 3 bases, J lost 7 bases, and 2 bases stayed unmatched. The CDR3 is made up of 12 amino acids. In DNA, the CDR3 is TGCAGTGCTAGCGACAGGGGGCGTGAAGCTTTCTTT. Translating it yields CSASDRGREAFF.

The genes are TRBV5-1 and TRBJ2-2; 11 positions agree with TRBD1. The CDR3 has 15 amino acids. CDR1 is SGHRS, CDR2 YFSETQ, per germline. V was clipped by 5 bases and J by 4 bases; unmatched bases: 4. The CDR3 DNA reads TGCGCCAGCAGAACCGGGACAGGGGGCACCGGGGAGCTGTTTTTT. Translating it yields CASRTGTGGTGELFF.